These 15 T cell receptor beta chains originate from one sample sequenced in a study of T cells expressing NK-cell markers. TCRdb reprocessed the 5' RACE reads, keeping one entry per CDR3 protein, no DNA. Here the sample table reports some 410,000 distinct CDR3 sequences. Sample: blood T cells: a sorted CD56 or NKG2C T cell subset, CD4+ or CD8+ T cells, or bulk PBMC T cells (not recorded which). The origin of the receptors is a woman aged 18 to 75 in good health.

J is TRBJ2-5 and V is TRBV5-1; no DNA is available, so the TRBD2 call from TCRdb remains unchecked. The CDR3 runs to 15 residues. CDR1 is SGHRS, CDR2 YFSETQ, per germline. The CDR3 protein is CASRTRLAGEETQYF. Supplemented by reference TRBV5-1 and TRBJ2-5, the full variable domain reads KAGVTQTPRYLIKTRGQQVTLSCSPISGHRSVSWYQQTPGQGLQFLFEYFSETQRNKGNFPGRFSGRQFSNSRSEMNVSTLELGDSALYLCASRTRLAGEETQYFGPGTRLLVL.

This chain links TRBV5-6 with TRBJ2-5; TCRdb lists TRBD2, though no DNA is available to test this call. Germline V gene lookup returns CDR1 SGHDT and CDR2 YYEEEE. The CDR3 length is 16 residues. CDR3 amino acids: CASSSQPRLAIETQYF. Filled out from reference TRBV5-6 and TRBJ2-5, the complete variable domain reads DAGVTQSPTHLIKTRGQQVTLRCSPKSGHDTVSWYQQALGQGPQFIFQYYEEEERQRGNFPDRFSGHQFPNYSSELNVNALLLGDSALYLCASSSQPRLAIETQYFGPGTRLLVL.

The gene calls are TRBV12-3 or TRBV12-4 and TRBJ2-7; TCRdb indicates TRBD2, and absent DNA this call remains unverified. The CDR3 has 13 residues. The CDR3 here is CASTLDSSYEQYF.

The gene calls are TRBV6-1 and TRBJ2-5; TCRdb's D gene call, TRBD2, goes unchecked for lack of DNA. The CDR3 is 15 amino acids. From germline, CDR1 is MNHNS and CDR2 SASEGT. The CDR3 protein is CASSAGPGYQETQYF.

CDR3 sequence: CASSLEVQGSEQFF. The gene calls are TRBV7-2 and TRBJ2-1; TCRdb names TRBD2, which stays unverified in the absence of DNA. This CDR3 has 14 amino acids. The germline V gene encodes CDR1 SGHTA and CDR2 FQGNSA.

The chain employs TRBV12-3 or TRBV12-4 and TRBJ1-6; the D gene TCRdb calls, TRBD1, cannot be checked with no DNA. The length of the CDR3 is 14 residues. CDR3 loop: CASNQGLENSPLHF.

This chain joins TRBV20-1 and TRBJ1-2. The CDR3 spans 13 residues. Germline CDR1 is DFQATT and CDR2 is SNEGSKA (reference sequence). The CDR3 loop is CSARIGLNYGYTF.

The rearrangement joins TRBV9 to TRBJ2-1; TCRdb's D call, TRBD1, is unchecked because there is no DNA. The CDR3 contains 14 residues. CDR1 and CDR2 (germline): SGDLS, YYNGEE. The CDR3 protein is CASSGTGSLSEQFF.

The chain recombines TRBV20-1 with TRBJ2-1; the TCRdb call, TRBD1, lacks DNA for checking. This CDR3 is 13 amino acids long. Germline CDR1 and CDR2: DFQATT and SNEGSKA (reference sequence). The chain's CDR3 is CSAGQGSYNEQFF.

The chain joins TRBV6-6 to TRBJ2-5; TCRdb outputs TRBD1, but without DNA this stays unchecked. The CDR3 is made up of 13 amino acids. Per germline, CDR1 MNHNY and CDR2 SVGAGI (reference sequence). The CDR3 region is CASSSGLTETQYF.

The gene calls are TRBV20-1 and TRBJ1-5; TCRdb's D call of TRBD1 is untestable without DNA. This CDR3 is built from 14 residues. Germline loops: CDR1 DFQATT, CDR2 SNEGSKA (reference sequence). CDR3 residues: CSASGGRENQPQHF.

This chain uses TRBV10-1 with TRBJ2-1; with no DNA, the TCRdb D assignment of TRBD2 cannot be verified. Germline CDR1 WNHNN, CDR2 SYGVQD (reference sequence). The CDR3 runs 12 residues. CDR3 sequence: CASSLAGGRQFF.

V gene TRBV9 combines with J gene TRBJ2-2; TCRdb gives TRBD1 as the D gene, but with no DNA this cannot be confirmed. This CDR3 contains 14 residues. Germline V gene sequence: CDR1 SGDLS, CDR2 YYNGEE. The chain's CDR3 is CASRKGGDAGELFF.

This chain joins TRBV6-6 and TRBJ2-1. CDR1 and CDR2 (germline): MNHNY, SVGAGI (reference sequence). This CDR3 region has 12 residues. The CDR3 sequence is CASTRGGNEQFF.

The chain employs TRBV7-2 and TRBJ1-4. The germline V gene encodes CDR1 SGHTA and CDR2 FQGNSA. CDR3 length equals 15 residues. Here the CDR3 reads CASSPHSNQNEKLFF.